This TCR beta chain appears in the sequencing data of a study of blood T cell repertoires in COVID-19. CDR1 is KGHSH and CDR2 is LQKENI in the germline V gene. With V trimmed by 3 bases and J by 3 bases, 14 bases remained unmatched. The CDR3 has 18 amino acids. Method: immunoSEQ multiplex PCR; TCRdb's copy keeps in-frame clones and lacks some. The table has under 350,000 clones, approximately 83% seen once. The chain uses TRBV18 and TRBJ1-2; 9 nucleotides align to TRBD1. This TCR derives from a middle-aged woman with acute COVID-19. The sample consisted of PBMCs or T cells enriched from blood (not recorded which). CDR3: CASSPYPSRDRDDYGYTF. The CDR3 DNA reads TGTGCCAGCTCACCCTATCCATCCCGGGACAGGGACGACTATGGCTACACCTTC.